This T cell receptor beta chain comes out of a study of radiotherapy plus CTLA-4 blockade in lung cancer. Looking at the study overall: Among patients, 15% to 20% showed objective responses, and approximately 31% had disease control.

Study outcomes and limitations: Interferon-beta, together with early blood T cell clone dynamics, reportedly best predicted response.

Turning to this clone: Its matching antigen is unknown.

Here immunoSEQ multiplex PCR was the method, and the copy in TCRdb shows in-frame clones only, minus some. There are more than 25,000 clones in the sample; about 80% occur only once, and over 15% lies in the top ten. With 3 bases removed from V and 9 bases from J, the gap between germline ends came to 13 bases. CDR1 and CDR2 from the germline V gene are SGHRS and YFSETQ. The CDR3 extends over 14 amino acids. The sample was peripheral blood, taken from a patient treated with radiotherapy plus ipilimumab. The sequence was collected from a human donor with non-small cell lung cancer that progressed on radiotherapy plus ipilimumab. The chain couples TRBV5-1 to TRBJ1-6, with D unresolved. CDR3 nucleotide sequence: TGCGCCAGCAGCTCTCGGGAAAATCGTTCACCCCTCCACTTT. Translating gives CASSSRENRSPLHF.